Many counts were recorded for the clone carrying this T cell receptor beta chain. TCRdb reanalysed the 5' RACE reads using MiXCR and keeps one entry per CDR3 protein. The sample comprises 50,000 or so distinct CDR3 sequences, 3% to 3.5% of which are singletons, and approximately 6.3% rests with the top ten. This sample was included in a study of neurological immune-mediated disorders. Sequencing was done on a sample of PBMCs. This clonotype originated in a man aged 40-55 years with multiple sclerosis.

The CDR3 nucleotides read TGTGCCAGCAGTTACTCATTCGACGGTGGTGGAGCGGTCCACTACGAGCAGTACTTC. This encodes CASSYSFDGGGAVHYEQYF. The chain joins TRBV6-5 to TRBJ2-7; maybe TRBD2 (5 bases). Germline V gene data show CDR1 as MNHEY and CDR2 as SVGAGI. This CDR3 comprises 19 residues. With 0 bases removed from V and 3 bases from J, the gap between germline ends came to 24 bases.